Presented here are 17 T cell receptor beta chains from one specimen sequenced in a study of shared T cell receptors in the human thymus. Clones were read by immunoSEQ multiplex PCR, and TCRdb kept only the in-frame ones, dropping some. Of about 730,000 clones listed, roughly 88% are singletons. These records were also assigned to another study, of human thymus T cells.

The material sequenced was thymocytes. The receptors stem from a girl under three years old with a congenital heart defect.

The chain recombines TRBV15 with TRBJ2-1; 8 bases agree with TRBD1. V was pared by 3 bases and J by 7 bases, with 8 bases of the junction left unmatched. There are 15 residues in the CDR3. Per germline, CDR1 LNHNV and CDR2 YYDKDF (reference sequence). The CDR3 loop is CATSRLDRVWNEQFF. The CDR3 DNA follows: TGTGCCACCAGCAGGTTGGACAGGGTGTGGAATGAGCAGTTCTTC.

In its sample, this clone was seen once. The chain employs TRBV9 and TRBJ2-1; D remains ambiguous. The CDR3 contains 16 residues. Trimming took 0 bases from V and 6 from J, leaving 16 bases between them. Looked up from germline, CDR1 is SGDLS and CDR2 is YYNGEE. CDR3 bases: TGTGCCAGCAGCGTAGTGTTATCGGGTTTGGGCAATGAGCAGTTCTTC. This translates into CASSVVLSGLGNEQFF.

The rearrangement links TRBV5-6 to TRBJ2-7; 9 bases line up with TRBD1. This CDR3 spans 16 amino acids. V lost 1 base, J lost 2 bases, and 7 bases stayed unmatched. Germline V gene lookup returns CDR1 SGHDT and CDR2 YYEEEE. CDR3 coding DNA: TGTGCCAGCAGCTTGTTCAGGGACAGGGTACCCTACGAGCAGTACTTC. Amino acid sequence: CASSLFRDRVPYEQYF.

The V gene is TRBV4-1, the J gene TRBJ1-6; 9 bases map to TRBD1. Looked up from germline, CDR1 is MGHRA and CDR2 is YSYEKL. The CDR3 sequence is 17 residues long. The V and J ends lost 1 base and 6 bases, in that order; junction bases with no gene match: 7. The CDR3 DNA sequence: TGCGCCAGCAGCCAAGCAATCGGGACAGGGCTTAATTCACCCCTCCACTTT. This gives the protein CASSQAIGTGLNSPLHF.

This clone was seen a single time. In DNA, the CDR3 is TGTGCCACCAGCACTACAGGGCTCTACGAGCAGTACTTC. Residues: CATSTTGLYEQYF. The chain joins TRBV15 to TRBJ2-7; D perhaps matches TRBD1 (6 bases). The CDR3 contains 13 residues. The germline gives CDR1 LNHNV, CDR2 YYDKDF (reference sequence). Between the trimmed V and J ends, which lost 4 bases and 3 bases, there was a span of 10 bases.

The rearrangement links TRBV25-1 to TRBJ2-1; the match to TRBD1 covers 7 bases. CDR3 length: 11 amino acids. Germline assignment: CDR1 MGHDK and CDR2 SYGVNS. The chain's CDR3 is CTSTGDYEQFF. CDR3 DNA: TGTACCTCCACAGGGGATTATGAGCAGTTCTTC.

This chain links TRBV6-1 with TRBJ1-3, with D perhaps matching TRBD1 (5 bases). V lost 6 bases to trimming and J lost 16 bases, with 19 bases between them. The CDR3 is made up of 12 amino acids. Germline loops: CDR1 MNHNS, CDR2 SASEGT. DNA for the CDR3: TGTGCCAGCAGGGCGCGGGGCCACCCTAAGTATTTT. Translation gives CASRARGHPKYF.

This clone was detected only once. This chain links TRBV2 with TRBJ2-1, with TRBD1 identical over 8 bases. V was pared by 3 bases and J by 1 base, with 2 bases of the junction left unmatched. The CDR3 runs 15 residues. The V gene's germline CDR1 is SNHLY and CDR2 FYNNEI. The DNA for the CDR3 is TGTGCCAGCAGTGATGGGACAGGATCCTACAATGAGCAGTTCTTC. Amino acid sequence: CASSDGTGSYNEQFF.

This rearrangement joins TRBV19 to TRBJ1-4; TRBD1 matches 7 bases. The CDR3 contains 16 residues. Germline-derived CDR1 and CDR2 are LNHDA and SQIVND (reference sequence). Trimming at V came to 3 bases and at J to 0 bases, leaving 4 bases not matched to a gene. CDR3 bases: TGTGCCAGTAGTATCCGGGACAGTGCAACTAATGAAAAACTGTTTTTT. Translation: CASSIRDSATNEKLFF.

This clone came up once. A read error may account for a junction end that differs from germline. This CDR3 is also generated by other DNA sequences in the sample. The genes are TRBV28 and TRBJ1-6; D not resolved. The germline gives CDR1 MDHEN, CDR2 SYDVKM. The CDR3 totals 14 residues. The CDR3 reads CASSPGLYNSPLHF. The CDR3 DNA reads TGTGCCAGCAGCCCCGGACTCTATAATTCCCCCCTCCACTTT.

V gene TRBV7-8 combines with J gene TRBJ2-3, with D possibly being TRBD1 (6 bases). This CDR3 is built from 19 residues. Trimming took off 3 bases at V and 3 bases at J, with 25 bases between the two ends. Germline loops: CDR1 SGHVS, CDR2 FQNEAQ. CDR3 protein: CASSFVYPNGGVWTDTQYF. CDR3 nucleotides: TGTGCCAGCAGCTTCGTTTACCCCAATGGGGGCGTTTGGACAGATACGCAGTATTTT.

The rearrangement joins TRBV7-8 to TRBJ1-1; TRBD1 is a possible D gene (6 bases). This CDR3 is 14 amino acids long. CDR1 SGHVS and CDR2 FQNEAQ come from the germline V gene. V lost 1 base and J lost 4, with 10 bases in between. The CDR3 DNA follows: TGTGCCAGCAGCTTAGTTAGGACAGTCACTGAAGCTTTCTTT. Protein product: CASSLVRTVTEAFF.

The chain links TRBV4-1 to TRBJ2-2; TRBD2 is a possible D gene (5 bases). The CDR3 runs 17 residues. V lost 5 bases and J 3 bases, leaving 19 bases between the germline ends. In germline, CDR1 is MGHRA, CDR2 YSYEKL. CDR3 amino acids: CASSYSGDLGDTGELFF. CDR3 DNA: TGCGCCAGCAGCTACAGCGGAGACCTCGGTGACACCGGGGAGCTGTTTTTT.

There are a few counts of this clone. This chain links TRBV19 with TRBJ2-3; TRBD2 might be the D (6 bases). This CDR3 spans 16 amino acids. Trimming cost V 3 bases and J 4 bases, with 17 bases left between them. Germline V gives CDR1 LNHDA, CDR2 SQIVND (reference sequence). The CDR3 protein is CASSIGGRGSADTQYF. CDR3 DNA sequence: TGTGCCAGTAGTATCGGAGGGAGAGGTTCCGCAGATACGCAGTATTTT.

The V call is TRBV5-1, the J call TRBJ1-2; D gene ambiguous. Per germline, CDR1 SGHRS and CDR2 YFSETQ. This CDR3 spans 13 amino acids. V was pared by 1 base and J by 7 bases, with 11 bases between. The CDR3 spells CASSLRRGRGYTF. The CDR3 nucleotides read TGCGCCAGCAGCTTGCGGCGAGGGCGTGGCTACACCTTC.

The rearrangement links TRBV15 to TRBJ2-1, with TRBD1 matching 8 bases. This CDR3 is built from 14 residues. Germline V lookup: CDR1 LNHNV, CDR2 YYDKDF (reference sequence). The J segment lost 5 bases and the V segment lost 8 bases, leaving 8 bases of the junction unmatched. In DNA form, the CDR3 reads TGTGCCACCCAAACCGCAGGGGGCCACAATGAGCAGTTCTTC. The encoded protein is CATQTAGGHNEQFF.

In nucleotides, the CDR3 is TGTGCCAGCACTCAATATCAGGGTGTACGCAACAATGAGCAGTTCTTC. Translation gives CASTQYQGVRNNEQFF. The chain uses TRBV27 and TRBJ2-1; tentatively, D is TRBD1 (5 bases). Trimming took off 7 bases at V and 5 bases at J, with 21 bases between the two ends. The CDR3 length is 16 residues. Germline V gene sequence: CDR1 MNHEY, CDR2 SMNVEV (reference sequence).